These T cell receptor beta chains were read from a single sample in a study of long-term antiretroviral therapy in people with HIV. Profiled with immunoSEQ multiplex PCR; TCRdb holds only in-frame clones, not every one. This sample has about 35,000 clones; 82% occur once, and the top ten carry about an eighth. Specimen: unsorted PBMCs, collected 0.3 years after starting antiretroviral therapy. The receptors here all came from a man in his late teens or twenties with HIV. The CDR3 runs from the conserved cysteine through the conserved F or W.

cdr3_aa	j_call	v_call
CASSNTDSPTNEKLFF	TRBJ1-4	TRBV7-9
CASSDLGGRAGNEQFF	TRBJ2-1	TRBV6-1
CASRDSSSYEQYF	TRBJ2-7	TRBV5-1
CASRQFSGRSTDTQYF	TRBJ2-3	TRBV5-4
CASSSHRGHSYEQYF	TRBJ2-7	TRBV7-2
CASMGGYEQYF	TRBJ2-7	TRBV6-6
CASSVAGSSSYNEQFF	TRBJ2-1	TRBV7-3
CASSLVQETQYF	TRBJ2-5	TRBV5-4
CASSQGGPANTEAFF	TRBJ1-1	TRBV4-1
CASSPGTAYEQYF	TRBJ2-7	TRBV5-6
CASVGFTGELFF	TRBJ2-2	TRBV19
CASSFSGVSRELFF	TRBJ2-2	TRBV27
CASSFRNRVGTGELFF	TRBJ2-2	TRBV27
CASTAVVTGELFF	TRBJ2-2	TRBV6-6
CASRGNRGDNSPLHF	TRBJ1-6	TRBV2
CAIGGGVGYTF	TRBJ1-2	TRBV10-3
CASSEKGPYNEQFF	TRBJ2-1	TRBV2
CASSLSGSGDEQFF	TRBJ2-1	TRBV7-3